The 30 T cell receptor beta chains presented below share a single source sample, sequenced in a study of blood T cell repertoires in COVID-19. Assay used: immunoSEQ multiplex PCR; TCRdb lists only in-frame clones, some missing. The sample carries more than 250,000 clones, around 88% recorded once. The sequenced sample consisted of peripheral blood. These receptors came from a woman in her 30s with COVID-19, enrolled during active disease.

The V call is TRBV9, the J call TRBJ1-4, with TRBD1 identical over 9 bases. Germline V CDR1 and CDR2: SGDLS, YYNGEE. The CDR3 loop spans 14 amino acids. V lost 4 bases to trimming and J lost 8 bases; unmatched junction nucleotides: 6. CDR3 amino acids: CASSLGTGSEKLFF. The CDR3 coding sequence is TGTGCCAGCAGCCTGGGGACAGGGAGCGAAAAACTGTTTTTT.

This rearrangement joins TRBV5-1 to TRBJ2-1; TRBD2 agrees at 7 bases. CDR1 is SGHRS and CDR2 is YFSETQ in the germline V gene. Unmatched junction bases numbered 7, after V lost 3 bases and J lost 4 bases. This CDR3 has 15 residues. CDR3 DNA sequence: TGCGCCAGCAGCTCGGGACTAATGAGATACAATGAGCAGTTCTTC. This gives the protein CASSSGLMRYNEQFF.

This clone was observed at least ten times. The V and J genes are TRBV24-1 and TRBJ1-2; 8 nucleotides agree with TRBD1. Germline assignment: CDR1 KGHDR and CDR2 SFDVKD. The CDR3 consists of 15 residues. V gave up 3 bases and J gave up 0 bases; unmatched junction bases: 2. CDR3 coding DNA: TGTGCCACCAGTGATGCGGGACAGGCTAACTATGGCTACACCTTC. It is translated as CATSDAGQANYGYTF.

J is TRBJ1-6 and V is TRBV7-2; 7 nucleotides agree with TRBD1. The CDR3 sequence is 13 residues long. From germline, CDR1 is SGHTA and CDR2 FQGNSA. The J segment lost 12 bases and the V segment lost 11 bases, leaving 13 bases of the junction unmatched. The chain's CDR3 is CAGGRQGVGPLHF. For the CDR3, the DNA is TGTGCCGGCGGGCGGCAGGGGGTCGGACCCCTCCACTTT.

Comment on this clone: Other nucleotide sequences from this sample produce the same CDR3. The J gene is TRBJ1-1, the V gene TRBV11-2; 7 bases align to TRBD1. Germline V gene lookup returns CDR1 SGHAT and CDR2 FQNNGV. With V trimmed by 5 bases and J by 4 bases, 1 base remained unmatched. The CDR3 length is 12 residues. CDR3: CASSPGGTEAFF. CDR3 nucleotide sequence: TGTGCCAGCAGCCCAGGGGGCACTGAAGCTTTCTTT.

The chain has TRBV9 and TRBJ2-5, with 12 bases fitting TRBD2. V shed 4 bases and J 2 bases; nucleotides not matched to a gene: 24. This CDR3 has 22 amino acids. The germline gives CDR1 SGDLS, CDR2 YYNGEE. In DNA form, the CDR3 reads TGTGCCAGCAGCAGAACCTCGACAGGGGGGGGACTAGCGGGTCTAAGGCAAGAGACCCAGTACTTC. Translation gives CASSRTSTGGGLAGLRQETQYF. The variable domain in full, with the rest retrieved from reference TRBV9 and TRBJ2-5, is DSGVTQTPKHLITATGQRVTLRCSPRSGDLSVYWYQQSLDQGLQFLIQYYNGEERAKGNILERFSAQQFPDLHSELNLSSLELGDSALYFCASSRTSTGGGLAGLRQETQYFGPGTRLLVL.

This chain uses TRBV7-8 with TRBJ2-2, with D unresolved. V shed 1 base and J shed 0 bases, with 12 bases lying between them. The CDR3 length is 17 residues. Germline V gene data show CDR1 as SGHVS and CDR2 as FQNEAQ. The CDR3 DNA sequence: TGTGCCAGCAGCTTAGTAAGGCAGGCCTCGAACACCGGGGAGCTGTTTTTT. Encoded protein: CASSLVRQASNTGELFF.

The V call is TRBV5-1, the J call TRBJ1-1; no clear D. V dropped 3 bases and J dropped 1 base, with 10 bases sitting between them. Germline lookup yields CDR1 SGHRS and CDR2 YFSETQ. CDR3 length equals 14 residues. The CDR3 protein is CASSSDGRNTEAFF. The DNA for the CDR3 is TGCGCCAGCAGCTCAGATGGGCGGAACACTGAAGCTTTCTTT. The full variable domain, with the rest looked up from reference TRBV5-1 and TRBJ1-1, is KAGVTQTPRYLIKTRGQQVTLSCSPISGHRSVSWYQQTPGQGLQFLFEYFSETQRNKGNFPGRFSGRQFSNSRSEMNVSTLELGDSALYLCASSSDGRNTEAFFGQGTRLTVV.

This sequence joins TRBV29-1 and TRBJ2-7; D might be TRBD2 (6 bases). This CDR3 contains 15 residues. Trimming pared 4 bases from V and 0 bases from J, leaving 16 bases between. Germline values: CDR1 SQVTM, CDR2 ANQGSEA. The CDR3 loop is CSVGSGVTSSYEQYF. CDR3 nucleotide sequence: TGCAGCGTTGGGTCGGGGGTAACTAGCTCCTACGAGCAGTACTTC.

This chain joins TRBV19 and TRBJ1-3; possible D gene TRBD1, 6 bases. The CDR3 covers 16 residues. CDR1 and CDR2 (germline): LNHDA, SQIVND (reference sequence). Deletions cut 7 bases from V and 1 base from J, with 17 bases between. CDR3 sequence reads: CASTRYLGTSGNTIYF. The CDR3, as DNA: TGTGCCAGTACCCGTTATTTAGGGACATCTGGAAACACCATATATTTT. The full variable domain, completed using reference TRBV19 and TRBJ1-3, is DGGITQSPKYLFRKEGQNVTLSCEQNLNHDAMYWYRQDPGQGLRLIYYSQIVNDFQKGDIAEGYSVSREKKESFPLTVTSAQKNPTAFYLCASTRYLGTSGNTIYFGEGSWLTVV.

The chain is built from TRBV6-1 and TRBJ2-2; TRBD2 might be the D (7 bases). V was clipped by 0 bases and J by 4 bases, with 9 bases between them. CDR3 length equals 15 residues. CDR1 is MNHNS and CDR2 is SASEGT in the germline V gene. As DNA, the CDR3 is TGTGCCAGCAGTGAAGCTCGGGGGGCCACCGGGGAGCTGTTTTTT. Its translation is CASSEARGATGELFF.

V usage is TRBV4-1 and J usage is TRBJ1-1, with 7 bases matching TRBD1. This CDR3 is 15 amino acids long. The junction had 4 bases not matched to a gene; V was cut back by 2 bases and J by 1 base. Germline V gene sequence: CDR1 MGHRA, CDR2 YSYEKL. CDR3 sequence: CASSQTGTANTEAFF. As DNA, the CDR3 is TGCGCCAGCAGCCAAACCGGGACAGCGAACACTGAAGCTTTCTTT.

The chain carries TRBV9 and TRBJ2-5, with 11 bases fitting TRBD1. This CDR3 has 16 residues. The junction had 14 bases not matched to a gene; V was cut back by 4 bases and J by 9 bases. CDR1 and CDR2 from the germline V gene are SGDLS and YYNGEE. CDR3 loop: CASSPLGGTGGMSQYF. CDR3 DNA sequence: TGTGCCAGCAGCCCCTTAGGGGGGACAGGGGGTATGTCCCAGTACTTC.

V and J are TRBV7-3 and TRBJ2-7, with D perhaps matching TRBD1 (5 bases). The V gene lost 5 bases and the J gene lost 5 bases, with 16 bases spanning the gap. Germline V gives CDR1 SGHTA, CDR2 FQGTGA. The CDR3 totals 14 residues. CDR3 sequence reads: CASSPSAGPHEQYF. The DNA for the CDR3 is TGTGCCAGCAGCCCCTCGGCAGGGCCCCACGAGCAGTACTTC.

The J gene is TRBJ1-3, the V gene TRBV7-6, with D possibly matching TRBD1 (6 bases). The CDR3 extends over 17 amino acids. V lost 5 bases and J 0 bases, leaving 17 bases between the germline ends. Germline V gene sequence: CDR1 SGHVS, CDR2 FNYEAQ. As DNA, the CDR3 is TGTGCCAGCAGCGTCCTTGACAGGCTCGTCTCTGGAAACACCATATATTTT. Its protein is CASSVLDRLVSGNTIYF.

The chain is built from TRBV11-2 and TRBJ2-2; possibly TRBD2 for D (5 bases). The V end was cut by 0 bases, the J end by 6 bases, with 8 bases between. The V gene's germline CDR1 is SGHAT and CDR2 FQNNGV. The CDR3 covers 14 residues. This CDR3 is CASSLDYGAGELFF. Written as DNA, the CDR3 is TGTGCCAGCAGCTTAGACTACGGGGCCGGGGAGCTGTTTTTT.

This chain joins TRBV5-4 and TRBJ1-3; D is possibly TRBD1 (6 bases). The ends were cut back, 4 bases at V and 3 bases at J, with 17 bases in the middle. Germline V lookup: CDR1 SGHNT, CDR2 YYREEE (reference sequence). CDR3 size: 16 residues. The CDR3, as DNA: TGTGCCAGCAGCATTGGACAGTCTCACTTTGGAAACACCATATATTTT. This gives the protein CASSIGQSHFGNTIYF.

The V call is TRBV7-9, the J call TRBJ2-7; 7 bases fit TRBD2. Germline trimming cut 5 bases from V and 9 bases from J; bases unmatched to any gene: 13. The CDR3 sequence is 14 residues long. Germline V gene lookup returns CDR1 SEHNR and CDR2 FQNEAQ (reference sequence). CDR3 in DNA: TGTGCCAGCAGCCTTGGGGCTAGCGGTACGGGGCAGTACTTC. Translating it yields CASSLGASGTGQYF.

The chain employs TRBV13 and TRBJ2-2, with 8 bases aligning to TRBD2. J was trimmed by 5 bases and V by 7 bases; bases with no gene match: 12. The CDR3 length is 16 residues. Germline-derived CDR1 and CDR2 are PRHDT and FYEKMQ (reference sequence). The DNA for the CDR3 is TGTGCCAGCATCAAGAGTGGTAGCGGGGCGACCGGGGAGCTGTTTTTT. This gives the protein CASIKSGSGATGELFF.

Notes on this clone: The same CDR3 arises from other DNA sequences in this sample as well. This chain joins TRBV18 and TRBJ1-5; 10 bases fit TRBD1. Trimming removed 2 bases from V and 2 bases from J; junction bases left unmatched: 0. The germline gives CDR1 KGHSH, CDR2 LQKENI. The length of the CDR3 is 15 residues. DNA for the CDR3: TGTGCCAGCTCACCAGGGACAGGGGGCAATCAGCCCCAGCATTTT. Translated: CASSPGTGGNQPQHF.

The chain employs TRBV28 and TRBJ1-2; 10 nucleotides match TRBD1. The germline CDR1 and CDR2 sequences are MDHEN and SYDVKM. The CDR3 is 14 amino acids. V shed 7 bases and J 2 bases; nucleotides not matched to a gene: 4. CDR3 amino acids: CASTWTGGNYGYTF. The DNA of the CDR3 is TGTGCCAGCACCTGGACAGGGGGAAACTATGGCTACACCTTC.

There are a few counts of this clone. V gene TRBV28 combines with J gene TRBJ1-1; TRBD1 is a possible D gene (6 bases). The V end lost 8 bases, the J end lost 5 bases, and 18 bases lay between the germline ends. Germline values: CDR1 MDHEN, CDR2 SYDVKM. This CDR3 has 14 residues. CDR3 sequence (DNA): TGTGCCAGCGGCCTTAACAGGGAGGGAACTGAAGCTTTCTTT. It is translated as CASGLNREGTEAFF.

The chain combines TRBV24-1 with TRBJ1-2; a possible D gene is TRBD1 (6 bases). The ends were cut back, 2 bases at V and 4 bases at J, with 10 bases in the middle. The germline CDR1 and CDR2 sequences are KGHDR and SFDVKD. The CDR3 sequence is 14 residues long. The CDR3 is CATSDSNRAYGYTF. The CDR3 region has the DNA TGTGCCACCAGTGATTCTAACAGGGCCTATGGCTACACCTTC.

The rearrangement joins TRBV5-1 to TRBJ2-1; 11 bases line up with TRBD2. The V segment lost 4 bases and the J segment 5 bases; nucleotides outside the gene matches: 2. Germline V gene lookup returns CDR1 SGHRS and CDR2 YFSETQ. CDR3 size: 14 residues. This chain's CDR3 is CASSRGLADNEQFF. CDR3 DNA: TGCGCCAGCAGCAGGGGACTAGCGGACAATGAGCAGTTCTTC. The full variable domain, with the rest looked up from reference TRBV5-1 and TRBJ2-1, is KAGVTQTPRYLIKTRGQQVTLSCSPISGHRSVSWYQQTPGQGLQFLFEYFSETQRNKGNFPGRFSGRQFSNSRSEMNVSTLELGDSALYLCASSRGLADNEQFFGPGTRLTVL.

The chain joins TRBV7-9 to TRBJ1-6, with a possible D match to TRBD1 (5 bases). V was shortened by 4 bases and J by 7 bases, with 11 bases between the two germline ends. Germline V gives CDR1 SEHNR, CDR2 FQNEAQ (reference sequence). CDR3 length: 14 amino acids. CDR3: CASSWGLENSPLHF. CDR3 nucleotide sequence: TGTGCCAGCAGCTGGGGACTAGAAAATTCACCCCTCCACTTT.

The chain joins TRBV19 to TRBJ1-2; TRBD1 is a possible D gene (5 bases). Germline-derived CDR1 and CDR2 are LNHDA and SQIVND (reference sequence). V lost 2 bases, J lost 6 bases, and 10 bases lay in between. The CDR3 consists of 13 residues. The DNA for the CDR3 is TGTGCCAGTAGTATAAGCAGGGTGGATGGCTACACCTTC. Amino acids: CASSISRVDGYTF. The full variable domain, in which reference TRBV19 and TRBJ1-2 provide the parts outside the CDR3, is DGGITQSPKYLFRKEGQNVTLSCEQNLNHDAMYWYRQDPGQGLRLIYYSQIVNDFQKGDIAEGYSVSREKKESFPLTVTSAQKNPTAFYLCASSISRVDGYTFGSGTRLTVV.

The chain carries TRBV3-1 (or the pseudogene TRBV3-2) and TRBJ1-1; TRBD1 matches 9 bases. In germline, CDR1 is LGHDT, CDR2 YNNKEL (reference sequence). V dropped 6 bases and J dropped 6; count of bases not matched to a gene: 8. This CDR3 is built from 14 residues. The CDR3 nucleotides are TGTGCCAGCAGGCTCCGGGACAGGGAGGCTGAAGCTTTCTTT. It yields the protein CASRLRDREAEAFF.

The V and J genes are TRBV6-1 and TRBJ1-1, with D unresolved. CDR3 length: 12 residues. Germline-derived CDR1 and CDR2 are MNHNS and SASEGT. V shed 2 bases and J shed 3 bases, with 4 bases lying between them. The CDR3 region is CASSESYTEAFF. The CDR3, as DNA: TGTGCCAGCAGTGAATCCTACACTGAAGCTTTCTTT.

This sequence joins TRBV11-2 and TRBJ1-6; D not certain. The CDR3 consists of 15 residues. Germline V gene data show CDR1 as SGHAT and CDR2 as FQNNGV. V gave up 1 base and J gave up 4 bases, with 8 bases separating them. The CDR3 sequence is CASSLGWSYNSPLHF. In DNA form, the CDR3 reads TGTGCCAGCAGCTTAGGCTGGAGTTATAATTCACCCCTCCACTTT.

The V call is TRBV4-1, the J call TRBJ2-2; D possibly corresponds to TRBD1 (5 bases). The CDR3 spans 14 residues. V lost 0 bases and J lost 3, with 5 bases in between. CDR1 is MGHRA, CDR2 YSYEKL, per germline. CDR3 DNA: TGCGCCAGCAGCCAAGACAGGGACACCGGGGAGCTGTTTTTT. Translation gives CASSQDRDTGELFF.